This paragraph reports one T cell receptor beta chain. Cohorts were assigned according to the clinical history that participants reported. Individuals in the exposed group had encountered a COVID-19 case within 2 weeks preceding study entry. Per the study methods: The authors estimated nucleated cell counts from reference gene primer amplification. The assay was immunoSEQ multiplex PCR, and TCRdb's table has in-frame clones only and misses some. V and J calls and clone size are given by that table; D and trimming were obtained from the DNA. The sample gives 400,000 to 500,000 clones, nearly 90% of which show up once; 1.2% to 1.5% is in the top ten. The data were taken from a study of blood T cell repertoires in COVID-19. Background on the study: Collection of acute and convalescent COVID-19 samples took place in the United States, Italy and Spain.

This CDR3 comprises 13 residues. In germline, CDR1 is GTSNPN, CDR2 SVGIG (reference sequence). V dropped 2 bases and J dropped 7; count of bases not matched to a gene: 4. This sequence joins TRBV30 and TRBJ1-5, with 8 positions matching TRBD1. Sequenced input: PBMCs or T cells enriched from blood (not recorded which). This receptor was identified in a woman aged 18-35 years who had been exposed to COVID-19. DNA of the CDR3: TGTGCCTGGAGTCAGGGGGCGGGACAGCCCCAGCATTTT. Its protein product is CAWSQGAGQPQHF.